This TCR beta chain comes out of a study of memory CD4+ T cells and cytomegalovirus serostatus. Study observations and caveats: The CMV-associated TCR signature appears largely within the CD4+ memory repertoire. A US-trained random forest predicted CMV serostatus with median AUC around 0.93. Of under 200 reported CMV TCRbeta sequences, just over 65 were found in memory CD4+ repertoires.

The germline V gene encodes CDR1 LNHDA and CDR2 SQIVND (reference sequence). Trimming removed 8 bases at V and 0 bases at J, with 18 bases between. The CDR3 runs to 16 residues. For this clone: Its cognate antigen is unknown.

Single viable CD3+CD4+CD8-CD45RO+ cells were sorted as the memory CD4+ T cells. Donors' CMV status reflects serum IgG against pp150, pp28, p38, p52. TCRdb's copy holds only in-frame clones and misses some; the assay was immunoSEQ multiplex PCR. This table has tens of thousands of clones, 82% appearing once. The sequenced sample was memory CD4+ T cells from blood. The receptor's source is an adult in good health and CMV-seronegative. The rearrangement uses TRBV19 and TRBJ2-3, with D perhaps assigned TRBD1 or TRBD2 (6 bases each). Here the CDR3 reads CASRERGASSTDTQYF. CDR3 DNA sequence: TGTGCCAGTCGGGAGAGGGGGGCGTCTAGCACAGATACGCAGTATTTT.